This section outlines one T cell receptor beta chain sequence together with its context. What it recognizes is unknown. This specimen belongs to a study of T cells in narcolepsy. Study details: Patients with NT1 or NT2 and healthy control donors were enrolled.

Whole-study results and caveats: In some patient and control memory CD4+ samples, autoreactive clones were absent. Reportedly, autoreactive clonotypes were serially detected in patients' blood but not controls'.

Clones were read by immunoSEQ multiplex PCR, and TCRdb kept only the in-frame ones, dropping some. The table lists nearly 35,000 clones, around 80% of them singletons. CDR3 length: 17 residues. V lost 10 bases and J lost 0; bases outside the gene matches: 14. Germline V gene lookup returns CDR1 ENHRY and CDR2 SYGVKD. The TCR sequence derives from a human donor in good health. The gene calls are TRBV10-3 and TRBJ2-3; 9 positions match TRBD2. Sequences were obtained from memory (CD45RA-) CD4+ T cells from blood. The CDR3 reads CATVKRLAGRSTDTQYF. DNA for the CDR3: TGTGCCACCGTAAAACGGCTAGCGGGGAGAAGCACAGATACGCAGTATTTT.